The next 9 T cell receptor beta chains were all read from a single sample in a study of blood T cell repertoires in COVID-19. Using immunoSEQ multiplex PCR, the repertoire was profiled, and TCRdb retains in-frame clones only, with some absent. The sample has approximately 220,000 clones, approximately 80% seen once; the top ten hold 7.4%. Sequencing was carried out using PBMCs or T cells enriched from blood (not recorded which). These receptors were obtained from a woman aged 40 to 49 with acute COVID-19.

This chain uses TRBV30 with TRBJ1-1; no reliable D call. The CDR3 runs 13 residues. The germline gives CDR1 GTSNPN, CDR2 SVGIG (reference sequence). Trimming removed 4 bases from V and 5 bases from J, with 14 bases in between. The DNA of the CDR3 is TGTGCCTGGATTCCGAGTTTCGTGACTGAAGCTTTCTTT. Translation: CAWIPSFVTEAFF.

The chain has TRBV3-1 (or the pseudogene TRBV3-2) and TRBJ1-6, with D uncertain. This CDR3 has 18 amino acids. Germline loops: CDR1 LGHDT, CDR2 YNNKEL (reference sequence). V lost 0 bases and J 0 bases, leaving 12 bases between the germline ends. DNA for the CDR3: TGTGCCAGCAGCCAAGATCAACCGGGAAGCTCCTATAATTCACCCCTCCACTTT. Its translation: CASSQDQPGSSYNSPLHF.

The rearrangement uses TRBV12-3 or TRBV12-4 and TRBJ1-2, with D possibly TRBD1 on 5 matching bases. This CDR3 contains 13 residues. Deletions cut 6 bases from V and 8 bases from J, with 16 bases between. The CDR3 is CASSSGKLGGYTF. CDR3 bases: TGTGCCAGCAGCTCAGGGAAGCTGGGCGGCTACACCTTC.

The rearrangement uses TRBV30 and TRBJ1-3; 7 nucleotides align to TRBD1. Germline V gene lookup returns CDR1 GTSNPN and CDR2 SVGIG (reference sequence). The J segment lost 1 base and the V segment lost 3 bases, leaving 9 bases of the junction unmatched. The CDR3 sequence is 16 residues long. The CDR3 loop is CAWRGPDRESGNTIYF. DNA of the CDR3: TGTGCCTGGAGAGGGCCCGACAGGGAATCTGGAAACACCATATATTTT.

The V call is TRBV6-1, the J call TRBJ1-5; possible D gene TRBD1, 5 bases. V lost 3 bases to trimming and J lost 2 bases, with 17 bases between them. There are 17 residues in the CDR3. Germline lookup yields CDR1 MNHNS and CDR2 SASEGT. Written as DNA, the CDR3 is TGTGCCAGCAGTGAGGGATCCCTTTCGGGGGGCAATCAGCCCCAGCATTTT. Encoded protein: CASSEGSLSGGNQPQHF.

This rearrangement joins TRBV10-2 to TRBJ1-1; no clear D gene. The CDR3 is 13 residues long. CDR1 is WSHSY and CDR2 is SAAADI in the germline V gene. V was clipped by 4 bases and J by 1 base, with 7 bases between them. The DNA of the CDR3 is TGCGCCAGCAGTGGGAGGGAGAACACTGAAGCTTTCTTT. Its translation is CASSGRENTEAFF.

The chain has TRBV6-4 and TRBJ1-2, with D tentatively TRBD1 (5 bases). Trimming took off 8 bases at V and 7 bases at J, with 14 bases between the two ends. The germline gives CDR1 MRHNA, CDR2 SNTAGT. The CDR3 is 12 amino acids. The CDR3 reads CASSRGIPGYTF. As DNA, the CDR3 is TGTGCCAGCTCTCGGGGGATCCCTGGCTACACCTTC.

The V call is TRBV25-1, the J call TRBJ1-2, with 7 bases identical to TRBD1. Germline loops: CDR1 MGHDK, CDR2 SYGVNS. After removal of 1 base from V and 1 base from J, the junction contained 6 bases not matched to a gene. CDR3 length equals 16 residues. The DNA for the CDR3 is TGTGCCAGCAGTGAATCTAGACAGGGAGGTAACTATGGCTACACCTTC. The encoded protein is CASSESRQGGNYGYTF.

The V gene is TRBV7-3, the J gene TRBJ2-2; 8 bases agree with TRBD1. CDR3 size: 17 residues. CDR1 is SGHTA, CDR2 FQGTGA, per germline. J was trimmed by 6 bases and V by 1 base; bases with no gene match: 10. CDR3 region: CASSLSRGQGAAGELFF. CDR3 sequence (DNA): TGTGCCAGCAGCTTAAGTAGAGGACAGGGAGCGGCCGGGGAGCTGTTTTTT. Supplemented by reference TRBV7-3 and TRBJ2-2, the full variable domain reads GAGVSQTPSNKVTEKGKYVELRCDPISGHTALYWYRQSLGQGPEFLIYFQGTGAADDSGLPNDRFFAVRPEGSVSTLKIQRTERGDSAVYLCASSLSRGQGAAGELFFGEGSRLTVL.